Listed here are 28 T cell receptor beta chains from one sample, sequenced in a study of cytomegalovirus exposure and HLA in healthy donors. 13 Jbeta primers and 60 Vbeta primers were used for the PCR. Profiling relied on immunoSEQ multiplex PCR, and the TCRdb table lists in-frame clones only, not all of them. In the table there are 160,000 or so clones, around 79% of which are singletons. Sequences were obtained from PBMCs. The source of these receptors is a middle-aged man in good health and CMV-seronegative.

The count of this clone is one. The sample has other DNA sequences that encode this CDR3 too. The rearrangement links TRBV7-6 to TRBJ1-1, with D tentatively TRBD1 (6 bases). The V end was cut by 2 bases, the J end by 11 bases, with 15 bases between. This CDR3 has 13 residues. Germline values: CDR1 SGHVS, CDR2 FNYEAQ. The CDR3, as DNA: TGTGCCAGCAGCTTATGGGGTGGGGACAAGGCTTTCTTT. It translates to CASSLWGGDKAFF.

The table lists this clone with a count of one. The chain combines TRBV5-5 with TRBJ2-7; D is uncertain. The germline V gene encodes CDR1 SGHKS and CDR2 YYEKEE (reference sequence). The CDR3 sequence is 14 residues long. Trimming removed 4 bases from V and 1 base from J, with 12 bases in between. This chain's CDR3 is CASSQEAVSYEQYF. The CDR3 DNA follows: TGTGCCAGCAGCCAAGAGGCGGTATCCTACGAGCAGTACTTC. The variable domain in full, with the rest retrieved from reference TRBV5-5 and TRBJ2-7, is DAGVTQSPTHLIKTRGQQVTLRCSPISGHKSVSWYQQVLGQGPQFIFQYYEKEERGRGNFPDRFSARQFPNYSSELNVNALLLGDSALYLCASSQEAVSYEQYFGPGTRLTVT.

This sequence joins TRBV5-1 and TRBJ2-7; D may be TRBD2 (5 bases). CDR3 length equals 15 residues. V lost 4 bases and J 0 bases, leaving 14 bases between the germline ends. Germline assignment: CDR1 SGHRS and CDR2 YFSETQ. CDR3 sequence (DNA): TGCGCCAGCAGCATCGGGGAATCCCACTCCTACGAGCAGTACTTC. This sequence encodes CASSIGESHSYEQYF.

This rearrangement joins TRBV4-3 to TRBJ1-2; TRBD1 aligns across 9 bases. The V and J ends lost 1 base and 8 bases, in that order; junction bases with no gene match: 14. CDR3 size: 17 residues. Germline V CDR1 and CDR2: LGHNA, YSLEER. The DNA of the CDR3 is TGCGCCAGCAGCCAAGGACAGGGGGGATCACCGATCTGGGGCTACACCTTC. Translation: CASSQGQGGSPIWGYTF.

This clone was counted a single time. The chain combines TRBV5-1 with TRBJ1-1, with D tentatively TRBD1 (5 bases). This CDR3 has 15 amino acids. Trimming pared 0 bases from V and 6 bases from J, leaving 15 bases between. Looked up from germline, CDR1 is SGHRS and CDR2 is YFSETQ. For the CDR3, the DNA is TGCGCCAGCAGCTTGGCAGGGAATTCGGGCTCTGAAGCTTTCTTT. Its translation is CASSLAGNSGSEAFF.

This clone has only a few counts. The CDR3 sequence is CASSTPGGTGTYEQYF. The CDR3 bases are TGTGCCAGTAGTACCCCCGGCGGGACAGGGACGTACGAGCAGTACTTC. The chain joins TRBV19 to TRBJ2-7, with 9 positions matching TRBD1. Germline assignment: CDR1 LNHDA and CDR2 SQIVND (reference sequence). V gave up 4 bases and J gave up 4 bases; unmatched junction bases: 11. The CDR3 is 16 residues long.

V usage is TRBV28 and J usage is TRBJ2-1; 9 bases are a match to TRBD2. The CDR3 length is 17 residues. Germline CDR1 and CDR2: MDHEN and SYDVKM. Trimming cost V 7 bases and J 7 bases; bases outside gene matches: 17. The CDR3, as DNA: TGTGCCAGCACCACATCGGCGATGGTAGCGGGGGTAAATGAGCAGTTCTTC. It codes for CASTTSAMVAGVNEQFF. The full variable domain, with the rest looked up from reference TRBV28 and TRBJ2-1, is DVKVTQSSRYLVKRTGEKVFLECVQDMDHENMFWYRQDPGLGLRLIYFSYDVKMKEKGDIPEGYSVSREKKERFSLILESASTNQTSMYLCASTTSAMVAGVNEQFFGPGTRLTVL.

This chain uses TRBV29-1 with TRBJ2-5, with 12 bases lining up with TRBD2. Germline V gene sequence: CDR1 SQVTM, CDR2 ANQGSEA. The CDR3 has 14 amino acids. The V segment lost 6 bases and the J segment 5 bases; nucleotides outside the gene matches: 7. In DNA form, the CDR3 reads TGCAGCGTAATCGGACTAGCGGGGTGGGAGACCCAGTACTTC. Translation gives CSVIGLAGWETQYF.

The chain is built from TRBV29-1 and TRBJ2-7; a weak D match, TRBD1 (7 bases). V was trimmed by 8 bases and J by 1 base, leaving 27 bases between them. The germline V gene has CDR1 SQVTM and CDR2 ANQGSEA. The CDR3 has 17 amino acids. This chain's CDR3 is CSILGHGAGQTSYEQYF. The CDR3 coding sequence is TGCAGCATCCTCGGGCATGGGGCGGGACAGACGTCCTACGAGCAGTACTTC.

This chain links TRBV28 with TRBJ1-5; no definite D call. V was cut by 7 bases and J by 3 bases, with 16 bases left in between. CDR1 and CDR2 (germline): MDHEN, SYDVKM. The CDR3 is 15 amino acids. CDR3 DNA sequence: TGTGCCAGCAAACTCGGAGGAAATTACAATCAGCCCCAGCATTTT. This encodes CASKLGGNYNQPQHF.

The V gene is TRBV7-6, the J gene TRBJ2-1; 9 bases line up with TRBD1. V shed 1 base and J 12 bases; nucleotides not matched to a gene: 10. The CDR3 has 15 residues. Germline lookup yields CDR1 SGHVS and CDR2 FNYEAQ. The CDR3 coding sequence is TGTGCCAGCAGCTTAGGGACAGGGGTCACAGGGGCGCAGTTCTTC. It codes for CASSLGTGVTGAQFF.

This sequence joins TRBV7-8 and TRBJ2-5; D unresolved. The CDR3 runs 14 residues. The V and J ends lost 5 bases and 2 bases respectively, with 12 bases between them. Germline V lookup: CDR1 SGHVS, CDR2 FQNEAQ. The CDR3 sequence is CASSQRTIQETQYF. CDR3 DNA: TGTGCCAGCAGCCAGCGAACAATACAAGAGACCCAGTACTTC.

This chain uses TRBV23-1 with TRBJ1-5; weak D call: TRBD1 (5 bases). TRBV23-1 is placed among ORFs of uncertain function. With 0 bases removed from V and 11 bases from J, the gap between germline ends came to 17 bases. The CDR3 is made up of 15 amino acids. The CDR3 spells CASSQSWAGSEAQHF. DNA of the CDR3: TGCGCCAGCAGTCAATCGTGGGCAGGGTCTGAAGCCCAGCATTTT.

CDR3 protein: CASRRTGTGELFF. DNA for the CDR3: TGTGCCAGCAGGAGGACAGGCACCGGGGAGCTGTTTTTT. V gene TRBV6-5 combines with J gene TRBJ2-2; 7 nucleotides line up with TRBD1. Germline V gene lookup returns CDR1 MNHEY and CDR2 SVGAGI. Losses at the gene ends were 6 bases for V and 4 bases for J; bases not matched to a gene: 2. The CDR3 sequence is 13 residues long.

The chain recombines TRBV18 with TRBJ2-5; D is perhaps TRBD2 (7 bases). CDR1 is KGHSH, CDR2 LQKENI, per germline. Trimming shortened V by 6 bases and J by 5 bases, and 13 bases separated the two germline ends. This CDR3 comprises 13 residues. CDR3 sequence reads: CASSRGGQETQYF. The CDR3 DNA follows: TGTGCCAGCTCCCGCGGGGGCCAGGAGACCCAGTACTTC. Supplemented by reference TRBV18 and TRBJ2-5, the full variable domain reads NAGVMQNPRHLVRRRGQEARLRCSPMKGHSHVYWYRQLPEEGLKFMVYLQKENIIDESGMPKERFSAEFPKEGPSILRIQQVVRGDSAAYFCASSRGGQETQYFGPGTRLLVL.

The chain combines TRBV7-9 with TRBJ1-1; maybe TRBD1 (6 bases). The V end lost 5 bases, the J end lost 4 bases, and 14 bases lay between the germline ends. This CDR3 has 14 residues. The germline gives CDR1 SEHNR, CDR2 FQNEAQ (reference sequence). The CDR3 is CASSPGTITTEAFF. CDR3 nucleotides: TGTGCCAGCAGCCCGGGGACAATAACCACTGAAGCTTTCTTT.

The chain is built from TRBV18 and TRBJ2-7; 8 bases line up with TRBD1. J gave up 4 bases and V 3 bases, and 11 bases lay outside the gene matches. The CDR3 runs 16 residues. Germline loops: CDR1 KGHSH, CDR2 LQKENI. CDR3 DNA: TGTGCCAGCTCACCGGGGGGACAGGTGAATTGGTACGAGCAGTACTTC. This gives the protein CASSPGGQVNWYEQYF.

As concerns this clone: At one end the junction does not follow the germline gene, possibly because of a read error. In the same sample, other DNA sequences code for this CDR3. The DNA of the CDR3 is TGCGCCAGCAGCCCGGGGACAGGGAGCTATGGCTACACCTTC. Translated, it gives CASSPGTGSYGYTF. The V call is TRBV5-4, the J call TRBJ1-2, with 9 nucleotides matching TRBD1. Germline CDR1 reads SGHNT; CDR2 reads YYREEE (reference sequence). The CDR3 sequence is 14 residues long.

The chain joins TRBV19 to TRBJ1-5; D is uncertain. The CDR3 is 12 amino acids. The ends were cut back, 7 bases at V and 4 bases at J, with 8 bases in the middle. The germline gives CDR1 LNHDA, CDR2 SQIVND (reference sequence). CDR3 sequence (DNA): TGTGCCAGTAACCGGGTTAATCAGCCCCAGCATTTT. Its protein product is CASNRVNQPQHF.

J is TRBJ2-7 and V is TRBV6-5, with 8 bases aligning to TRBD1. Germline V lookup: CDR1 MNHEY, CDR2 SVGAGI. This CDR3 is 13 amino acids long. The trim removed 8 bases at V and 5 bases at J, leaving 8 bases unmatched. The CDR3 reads CASRFRTGHEQYF. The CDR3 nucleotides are TGTGCCAGCCGCTTCCGGACAGGGCACGAGCAGTACTTC.

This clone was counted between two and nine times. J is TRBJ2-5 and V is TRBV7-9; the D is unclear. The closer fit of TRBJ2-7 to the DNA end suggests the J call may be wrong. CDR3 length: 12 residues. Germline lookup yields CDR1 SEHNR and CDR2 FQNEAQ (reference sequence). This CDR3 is CASSLATYEQYF. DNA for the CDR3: TGTGCCAGCAGCTTAGCCACTTACGAGCAGTACTTC.

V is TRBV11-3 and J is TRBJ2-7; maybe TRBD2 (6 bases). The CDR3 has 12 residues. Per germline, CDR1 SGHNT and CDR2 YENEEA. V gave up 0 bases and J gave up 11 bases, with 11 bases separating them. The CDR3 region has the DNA TGTGCCAGCAGCTTAGACCCGGGGGTAAAGTACTTC. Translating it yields CASSLDPGVKYF.

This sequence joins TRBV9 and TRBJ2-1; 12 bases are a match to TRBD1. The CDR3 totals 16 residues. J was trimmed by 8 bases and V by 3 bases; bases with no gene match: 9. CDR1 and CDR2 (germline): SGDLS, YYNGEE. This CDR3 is CASSDSPGQGAHEQFF. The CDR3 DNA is TGTGCCAGCAGCGACTCACCGGGACAGGGGGCCCATGAGCAGTTCTTC. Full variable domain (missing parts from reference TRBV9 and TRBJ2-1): DSGVTQTPKHLITATGQRVTLRCSPRSGDLSVYWYQQSLDQGLQFLIQYYNGEERAKGNILERFSAQQFPDLHSELNLSSLELGDSALYFCASSDSPGQGAHEQFFGPGTRLTVL.

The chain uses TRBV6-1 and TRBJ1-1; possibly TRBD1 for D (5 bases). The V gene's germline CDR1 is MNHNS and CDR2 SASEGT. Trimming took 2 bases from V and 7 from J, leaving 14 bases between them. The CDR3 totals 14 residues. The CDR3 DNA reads TGTGCCAGCAGTGAATTTCCGGACACAAGTGAAGCTTTCTTT. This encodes CASSEFPDTSEAFF.

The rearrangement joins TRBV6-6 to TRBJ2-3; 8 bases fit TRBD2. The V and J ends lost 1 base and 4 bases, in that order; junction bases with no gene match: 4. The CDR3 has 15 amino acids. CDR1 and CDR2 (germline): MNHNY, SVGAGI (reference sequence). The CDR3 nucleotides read TGTGCCAGCAGTTACTTAGCGGGGATGGCAGATACGCAGTATTTT. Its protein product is CASSYLAGMADTQYF.

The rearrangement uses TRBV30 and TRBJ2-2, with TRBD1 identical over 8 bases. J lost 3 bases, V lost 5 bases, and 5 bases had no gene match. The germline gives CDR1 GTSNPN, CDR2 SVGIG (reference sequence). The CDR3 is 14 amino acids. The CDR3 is CAWQTGVHTGELFF. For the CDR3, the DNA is TGTGCCTGGCAGACAGGGGTGCACACCGGGGAGCTGTTTTTT.

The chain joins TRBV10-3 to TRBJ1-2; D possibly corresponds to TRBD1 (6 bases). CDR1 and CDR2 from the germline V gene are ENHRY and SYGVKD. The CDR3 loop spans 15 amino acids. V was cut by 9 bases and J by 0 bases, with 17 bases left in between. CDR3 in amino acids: CAITPRGPTNYGYTF. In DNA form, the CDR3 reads TGTGCCATTACCCCCAGGGGCCCTACTAACTATGGCTACACCTTC.

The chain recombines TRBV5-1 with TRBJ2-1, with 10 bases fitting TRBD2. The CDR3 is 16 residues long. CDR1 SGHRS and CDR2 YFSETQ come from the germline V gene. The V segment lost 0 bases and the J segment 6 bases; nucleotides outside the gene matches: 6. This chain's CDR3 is CASSLDVAGGLNEQFF. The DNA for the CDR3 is TGCGCCAGCAGCTTGGACGTAGCGGGGGGACTCAATGAGCAGTTCTTC.